This TCR beta chain was obtained from a study of cytomegalovirus exposure and HLA in healthy donors. CDR1 GTSNPN and CDR2 SVGIG come from the germline V gene (reference sequence). The CDR3 consists of 13 residues. V was trimmed by 0 bases and J by 1 base, leaving 7 bases between them. PCR primers comprised 60 Vbeta and 13 Jbeta primers. Measured with immunoSEQ multiplex PCR; TCRdb has only the in-frame clones, and not every one. The sample lists about 95,000 clones; about four fifths were seen once. The chain uses TRBV30 and TRBJ2-7; D call uncertain. Sequencing was performed on PBMCs. The sequence derives from a man younger than 40 in good health and CMV-seropositive. The CDR3 sequence: CAWSVSVSYEQYF. The CDR3 bases are TGTGCCTGGAGTGTATCGGTTTCCTACGAGCAGTACTTC.